Listed below are T cell receptor beta chains from one sample, sequenced in a study of T cell responses to AZD1222 COVID-19 vaccine. The assay was immunoSEQ multiplex PCR, and TCRdb's table has in-frame clones only and misses some. The table records some 63,000 clones, nearly 90% of them present only once. Specimen: peripheral blood, collected 28 days after the second AZD1222 dose. The receptors stem from an adult who received the AZD1222 COVID-19 vaccine. CDR3s include the opening cysteine and the closing phenylalanine or tryptophan. A D gene is named only where the DNA matches it firmly. Clone size appears in some rows only: once, few, many, or a class for an expanded clone.

TRBV19	TRBJ2-7	16	TRBD2	NA	CASSIWAGGPSYEQYF	TGTGCCAGTAGTATTTGGGCGGGGGGCCCCTCCTACGAGCAGTACTTC
TRBV18	TRBJ2-3	13	NA	NA	CASSRGSTDTQYF	TGTGCCAGCTCACGCGGGTCCACAGATACGCAGTATTTT
TRBV19	TRBJ1-1	13	NA	NA	CASSEQGSVNAFF	TGTGCCAGTAGTGAGCAGGGGTCCGTCAACGCTTTCTTT
TRBV6-5	TRBJ2-7	13	NA	NA	CASRGAQIHEQYF	TGTGCCAGCAGGGGGGCCCAGATCCACGAGCAGTACTTC
TRBV10-3	TRBJ2-1	15	TRBD1	NA	CAITPQGAGGNEQFF	TGTGCCATCACCCCCCAGGGGGCAGGGGGCAATGAGCAGTTCTTC
TRBV7-2	TRBJ2-5	14	TRBD2	NA	CASSSAGGRETQYF	TGTGCCAGCAGTTCAGCGGGAGGCAGGGAGACCCAGTACTTC
TRBV11-3	TRBJ1-2	13	TRBD1	NA	CASSSRTGYGYTF	TGTGCCAGCAGCTCACGGACAGGATATGGCTACACCTTC
TRBV4-1	TRBJ1-2	16	NA	NA	CASSQSKKPGVYGYTF	TGCGCCAGCAGCCAGTCGAAAAAACCAGGGGTCTATGGCTACACCTTC
TRBV19	TRBJ2-7	15	NA	NA	CATGGRGRVFYEQYF	TGTGCCACCGGTGGGCGGGGGCGGGTTTTCTACGAGCAGTACTTC
TRBV13	TRBJ1-5	15	NA	NA	CASSLRRGGNQPQHF	TGTGCCAGCAGCTTACGTAGGGGAGGCAATCAGCCCCAGCATTTT
TRBV5-4	TRBJ1-3	16	NA	NA	CASRVQGEGSGNTIYF	TGTGCCAGCAGGGTACAGGGAGAGGGCTCTGGAAACACCATATATTTT
TRBV23-1	TRBJ1-5	16	NA	NA	CASSQVRSGSNQPQHF	TGCGCCAGCAGTCAGGTCAGGTCAGGGAGCAATCAGCCCCAGCATTTT
TRBV19	TRBJ2-7	14	NA	NA	CASSIVRGSYEQYF	TGTGCCAGTAGTATAGTCAGGGGCTCCTACGAGCAGTACTTC
TRBV5-1	TRBJ1-1	11	NA	NA	CASSLDTEAFF	TGCGCCAGCAGCCTCGACACTGAAGCTTTCTTT
TRBV7-9	TRBJ1-1	14	NA	NA	CASSSTTGYTEAFF	TGTGCCAGCAGCTCTACAACGGGGTACACTGAAGCTTTCTTT
TRBV7-9	TRBJ2-5	15	TRBD1	NA	CASSLRQGLQETQYF	TGTGCCAGCAGCTTGCGACAGGGTCTACAAGAGACCCAGTACTTC
TRBV19	TRBJ2-7	17	TRBD1	NA	CASSGPTGGHPSYEQYF	TGTGCCAGTAGTGGTCCCACAGGGGGCCATCCCTCCTACGAGCAGTACTTC
TRBV2	TRBJ2-3	14	NA	NA	CASKLGISTDTQYF	TGTGCCAGCAAGTTAGGCATCAGCACAGATACGCAGTATTTT
TRBV6-5	TRBJ2-1	14	NA	NA	CASTYSYRDNEQFF	TGTGCCAGCACTTACTCGTACAGAGACAATGAGCAGTTCTTC
TRBV6-5	TRBJ2-7	14	TRBD1	NA	CASSYSRDRPYQYF	TGTGCCAGCAGTTACTCGAGGGACAGGCCATATCAGTACTTC
TRBV12-3/TRBV12-4	TRBJ1-4	13	NA	NA	CASSDTQGGKLFF	TGTGCCAGCAGCGATACTCAGGGTGGAAAACTGTTTTTT
TRBV19	TRBJ1-5	15	TRBD1	once	CASKMKGASNQPQHF	TGTGCCAGTAAGATGAAGGGGGCAAGCAATCAGCCCCAGCATTTT
TRBV19	TRBJ2-7	12	TRBD2	few	CASSVAGGEQYF	TGTGCCAGTAGTGTTGCGGGAGGCGAGCAGTACTTC
TRBV11-2	TRBJ2-5	15	NA	NA	CASSSGVRGKETQYF	TGTGCCAGCAGCTCCGGGGTGAGGGGTAAGGAGACCCAGTACTTC
TRBV9	TRBJ2-3	13	NA	few	CASSLQGTDTQYF	TGTGCCAGCAGCTTGCAGGGCACAGATACGCAGTATTTT
TRBV6-2/TRBV6-3	TRBJ2-2	15	NA	few	CASSRDPEIPGELFF	TGTGCCAGCAGTCGCGACCCAGAGATCCCCGGGGAGCTGTTTTTT
TRBV3-1/TRBV3-2	TRBJ1-5	14	TRBD1	NA	CASSSSGGKVPQHF	TGTGCCAGCAGCTCCTCAGGGGGGAAGGTGCCCCAGCATTTT
TRBV27	TRBJ2-1	17	TRBD2	NA	CASSLSGLAGGPNEQFF	TGTGCCAGCAGTTTATCGGGGCTAGCGGGAGGGCCCAATGAGCAGTTCTTC
TRBV2	TRBJ1-1	13	TRBD1	NA	CASSPFRDSEAFF	TGTGCCAGCAGTCCTTTCCGGGACAGTGAAGCTTTCTTT
TRBV1	TRBJ2-5	12	NA	NA	CTSSPQPETQYF	TGCACCAGCAGCCCGCAACCGGAGACCCAGTACTTC
TRBV11-2	TRBJ1-1	16	NA	NA	CASSRAVGVYPGEAFF	TGTGCCAGCAGCCGGGCCGTGGGGGTCTACCCGGGTGAAGCTTTCTTT
TRBV7-9	TRBJ2-1	15	TRBD1	once	CASSLVGTGYNEQFF	TGTGCCAGCAGCTTAGTGGGGACAGGCTACAATGAGCAGTTCTTC
TRBV6-5	TRBJ1-1	14	NA	NA	CASSPRWANTEAFF	TGTGCCAGCTCGCCTCGGTGGGCGAACACTGAAGCTTTCTTT
TRBV19	TRBJ1-3	14	NA	NA	CASRASSSGNTIYF	TGTGCCAGTAGGGCATCGAGCTCTGGAAACACCATATATTTT
TRBV2	TRBJ2-7	11	TRBD1	NA	CASLDRVEQYF	TGTGCCAGCCTAGACAGGGTCGAGCAGTACTTC
TRBV2	TRBJ1-1	13	NA	NA	CASSPGRDTEAFF	TGTGCCAGCAGCCCCGGACGGGACACTGAAGCTTTCTTT
TRBV10-3	TRBJ2-1	16	TRBD2	NA	CAISESQRGADNEQFF	TGTGCCATCAGTGAGTCCCAGCGGGGGGCAGACAATGAGCAGTTCTTC
TRBV11-2	TRBJ1-4	15	NA	NA	CASSSLGANGEKLFF	TGTGCCAGCAGCTCCCTAGGGGCGAACGGGGAAAAACTGTTTTTT
TRBV28	TRBJ2-1	14	TRBD1	NA	CAIQRGQGYNEQFF	TGTGCCATTCAGCGGGGACAGGGCTACAATGAGCAGTTCTTC
TRBV5-1	TRBJ1-5	15	NA	NA	CASSLGGQSNQPQHF	TGCGCCAGCAGCTTGGGAGGACAGAGCAATCAGCCCCAGCATTTT
TRBV7-9	TRBJ1-5	13	NA	NA	CASSWGENQPQHF	TGTGCCAGCAGCTGGGGTGAGAATCAGCCCCAGCATTTT
TRBV5-4	TRBJ2-5	14	TRBD2	NA	CASSLSGGPETQYF	TGTGCCAGCAGCTTGAGCGGGGGGCCCGAGACCCAGTACTTC
TRBV21-1	TRBJ1-1	14	NA	NA	CASHPDRGRPEAFF	TGTGCCAGCCACCCTGACAGGGGGCGGCCTGAAGCTTTCTTT
TRBV7-8	TRBJ2-1	17	TRBD2	NA	CASSLAGIGLAGSEQFF	TGTGCCAGCAGCCTAGCGGGGATAGGACTAGCGGGCTCTGAGCAGTTCTTC
TRBV18	TRBJ2-7	13	TRBD1	NA	CASSARGSYEQYF	TGTGCCAGCTCAGCCAGGGGGTCGTACGAGCAGTACTTC
TRBV28	TRBJ2-1	13	NA	NA	CASSLDASSEQFF	TGTGCCAGCAGTTTAGACGCGAGTAGTGAGCAGTTCTTC
TRBV11-1	TRBJ2-7	15	TRBD2	NA	CASSLASGGYYEQYF	TGTGCCAGCAGCCTCGCTAGCGGGGGGTACTACGAGCAGTACTTC
TRBV18	TRBJ2-1	13	NA	NA	CASSGGGKNEQFF	TGTGCCAGCTCTGGAGGGGGGAAGAATGAGCAGTTCTTC
TRBV27	TRBJ1-2	14	TRBD1	NA	CASSLYSGGGGYTF	TGTGCCAGCAGTTTATATTCAGGGGGCGGCGGCTACACCTTC